Shown below are 4 T cell receptor beta chains from a single sample sequenced in a study of T cells in localized non-small cell lung cancer. Some clones are missing from TCRdb's copy, which holds only in-frame ones; the method was immunoSEQ multiplex PCR. This sample yields tens of thousands of clones, of which 82% are seen a single time; roughly 17% belongs to the top ten. The material was peripheral blood, obtained before any cancer treatment. The receptor set was obtained from a male donor older than 55 with stage III squamous cell lung carcinoma.

V and J are TRBV6-5 and TRBJ1-1; 9 bases are a match to TRBD1. Trimming cost V 4 bases and J 6 bases; bases outside gene matches: 6. Germline V gene sequence: CDR1 MNHEY, CDR2 SVGAGI. This CDR3 contains 14 residues. The CDR3 sequence is CASSLRTGDPEAFF. The CDR3 region has the DNA TGTGCCAGCAGTTTACGGACAGGGGACCCTGAAGCTTTCTTT.

CDR3 region: CASSPRTTSNQPQHF. The CDR3 nucleotides are TGTGCCAGCTCGCCTCGGACAACTAGCAATCAGCCCCAGCATTTT. The chain couples TRBV18 to TRBJ1-5, with a tentative D call TRBD1 (5 bases). The V and J ends lost 6 bases and 0 bases respectively, with 12 bases between them. The CDR3 is 15 residues long. Germline CDR1 and CDR2: KGHSH and LQKENI.

The V gene is TRBV2, the J gene TRBJ1-4; D gene ambiguous. V dropped 3 bases and J dropped 1 base, with 9 bases sitting between them. The CDR3 contains 15 residues. The germline V gene has CDR1 SNHLY and CDR2 FYNNEI. The CDR3 DNA sequence: TGTGCCAGCAGTGAGGCTAGTTTAACTAATGAAAAACTGTTTTTT. As protein: CASSEASLTNEKLFF.

The chain recombines TRBV29-1 with TRBJ2-5, with a possible D match to TRBD2 (6 bases). The CDR3 is 12 amino acids. V lost 7 bases and J lost 2, with 11 bases in between. Germline V gives CDR1 SQVTM, CDR2 ANQGSEA. The CDR3 region is CSGGDGQETQYF. The CDR3, as DNA: TGCAGCGGGGGGGACGGGCAAGAGACCCAGTACTTC.